The T cell receptor beta chain under discussion was sequenced for a study of regulatory and conventional T cells in RAG deficiency. Whole-study findings and limits: In Omenn syndrome, Treg and Tconv repertoires overlapped >80%.

Regulatory T cells were sorted from blood as CD4+ CD25-high CD127-low cells. About this clone itself: Its antigen is unidentified.

TCRdb's table, derived via immunoSEQ multiplex PCR, lists solely in-frame clones and lacks some. The sample holds about 30,000 clones, under 95% seen once. Germline CDR1 is SGHDT and CDR2 is YYEEEE. Trimming took 3 bases from V and 4 from J, leaving 10 bases between them. The CDR3 spans 13 residues. The same sample was also studied in work on regulatory T cells. That work contributes: Amplification used 52 TRBV primers and 13 TRBJ primers. In patients, unique TRB V-J pairs were restricted and V/J usage skewed, especially in Tregs.

The source of this sequence is a human donor in good health. Material for sequencing was Tregs sorted from blood. The rearrangement uses TRBV5-6 and TRBJ1-2; unclear D gene. The CDR3 DNA reads as TGTGCCAGCAGCTGGGAGGGTCGCTATGGCTACACCTTC. Amino acid sequence: CASSWEGRYGYTF.